Listed below are T cell receptor beta chains from one sample, sequenced in a study of T cell repertoires in cytomegalovirus infection. Each CDR3 protein is one row after TCRdb ran MiXCR on the reads. The table includes around 270,000 distinct CDR3 sequences, around 9% detected once. Source material: PBMCs. The receptors were gathered from a human donor in good health (CMV status not recorded). Some clones in this sample may be carry-over from other donors' samples. CDR3s include the opening cysteine and the closing phenylalanine or tryptophan. Each record gives: V gene, J gene, clone size, D gene, CDR3 DNA, CDR3 protein. D genes are given only for firm matches. Clone size is not always given. Where it is, it says once, few, many or a class for expanded clones.

v_gene: TRBV5-4; j_gene: TRBJ2-2; abundance: many; d_gene: TRBD2; CDR3nt: TGTGCCAGCAGTTGGACGACTAGCGGGGGGGCGAACACCGGGGAGCTGTTTTTT; CDR3aa: CASSWTTSGGANTGELFF
v_gene: TRBV7-2; j_gene: TRBJ1-1; abundance: many; d_gene: TRBD1; CDR3nt: TGTGCCAGCAGCTTATGGGGACAGGGCCCTGAAGCTTTCTTT; CDR3aa: CASSLWGQGPEAFF
v_gene: TRBV7-2; j_gene: TRBJ2-2; abundance: few; d_gene: NA; CDR3nt: TGTGCCAGCCGTGTTTTCGGGGAGCTGTTTTTT; CDR3aa: CASRVFGELFF
v_gene: TRBV2; j_gene: TRBJ2-5; abundance: NA; d_gene: TRBD2; CDR3nt: TGTGCCAGCATTCCGGGGACGGGAGGAGAGACCCAGTACTTC; CDR3aa: CASIPGTGGETQYF
v_gene: TRBV5-1; j_gene: TRBJ2-1; abundance: many; d_gene: TRBD2; CDR3nt: TGCGCCAGCAGCTTGGTGGTAGCGGGAGTCAATGAGCAGTTCTTC; CDR3aa: CASSLVVAGVNEQFF
v_gene: TRBV7-2; j_gene: TRBJ2-7; abundance: few; d_gene: NA; CDR3nt: TGTGCCAGCAGCTTAGTTCGTCGGCGGAACGACGAGCAGTACTTC; CDR3aa: CASSLVRRRNDEQYF
v_gene: TRBV7-2; j_gene: TRBJ2-6; abundance: many; d_gene: NA; CDR3nt: TGTGCCAGCAGCCGGGGAGACGCCCAAAGGGCCAACGTCCTGACTTTC; CDR3aa: CASSRGDAQRANVLTF
v_gene: TRBV7-7; j_gene: TRBJ2-3; abundance: few; d_gene: NA; CDR3nt: TGTGCTAGCAGCCGATTTAGCACAGATACGCAGTATTTT; CDR3aa: CASSRFSTDTQYF
v_gene: TRBV7-8; j_gene: TRBJ1-1; abundance: many; d_gene: NA; CDR3nt: TGTGCCAGCAGCCCCAGGGAAGCCGGAGGCACTGAAGCTTTCTTT; CDR3aa: CASSPREAGGTEAFF
v_gene: TRBV19; j_gene: TRBJ1-1; abundance: NA; d_gene: NA; CDR3nt: TGTGCCAGTAGTATCGGTACCCCCCTTAGAGGGGTGGTGAACACTGAAGCTTTCTTT; CDR3aa: CASSIGTPLRGVVNTEAFF
v_gene: TRBV7-2; j_gene: TRBJ1-2; abundance: many; d_gene: TRBD1; CDR3nt: TGTGCCAGCAGCTCGACTGGACAGGGGGTCTACGGTGGCTACACCTTC; CDR3aa: CASSSTGQGVYGGYTF
v_gene: TRBV20-1; j_gene: TRBJ1-2; abundance: NA; d_gene: NA; CDR3nt: TGCAGTGCTAGAGATAGGGGCCCCAGGGAAGACTATGGCTACACCTTC; CDR3aa: CSARDRGPREDYGYTF
v_gene: TRBV12-3/TRBV12-4; j_gene: TRBJ2-7; abundance: many; d_gene: NA; CDR3nt: TGTGCCAGCAGTTTTAGTCGAGGACGGGGCCCTTACGAGCAGTACTTC; CDR3aa: CASSFSRGRGPYEQYF
v_gene: TRBV7-9; j_gene: TRBJ1-1; abundance: many; d_gene: NA; CDR3nt: TGTGCCAGCAGCTTAACCAGGGACACTGAAGCTTTCTTT; CDR3aa: CASSLTRDTEAFF
v_gene: TRBV11-2; j_gene: TRBJ2-3; abundance: many; d_gene: NA; CDR3nt: TGTGCCAGCAGCTTAGACCGAGTCTCAGATACGCAGTATTTT; CDR3aa: CASSLDRVSDTQYF
v_gene: TRBV27; j_gene: TRBJ2-2; abundance: NA; d_gene: NA; CDR3nt: TGTGCCAGCAGACTGGGGTTGGGGGTGAACTCCGGGGAGCTGTTTTTT; CDR3aa: CASRLGLGVNSGELFF
v_gene: TRBV7-2; j_gene: TRBJ2-5; abundance: few; d_gene: NA; CDR3nt: TGTGCCAGCAGCGCGAAAGACAGGAGGCAAGAGACCCAGTACTTC; CDR3aa: CASSAKDRRQETQYF
v_gene: TRBV2; j_gene: TRBJ2-2; abundance: few; d_gene: NA; CDR3nt: TGTGCCAGCAGGGTGGGGTCTACCGGGGAGCTGTTTTTT; CDR3aa: CASRVGSTGELFF
v_gene: TRBV7-2; j_gene: TRBJ2-5; abundance: few; d_gene: TRBD1; CDR3nt: TGTGCCAGCAGCCACCGACAGGGACAAGAGACCCAGTACTTC; CDR3aa: CASSHRQGQETQYF
v_gene: TRBV19; j_gene: TRBJ2-1; abundance: many; d_gene: TRBD2; CDR3nt: TGTGCCAGTAGTTGGCGGGGGGGACGCAATGAGCAGTTCTTC; CDR3aa: CASSWRGGRNEQFF
v_gene: TRBV19; j_gene: TRBJ2-7; abundance: many; d_gene: TRBD1; CDR3nt: TGTGCCAGTAGTACAACGACAGGGTATAGCTACGAGCAGTACTTC; CDR3aa: CASSTTTGYSYEQYF
v_gene: TRBV4-2; j_gene: TRBJ1-1; abundance: NA; d_gene: NA; CDR3nt: TGTGCCAGCAGCCAAGATGGCACAACTATGAACACTGAAGCTTTCTTT; CDR3aa: CASSQDGTTMNTEAFF